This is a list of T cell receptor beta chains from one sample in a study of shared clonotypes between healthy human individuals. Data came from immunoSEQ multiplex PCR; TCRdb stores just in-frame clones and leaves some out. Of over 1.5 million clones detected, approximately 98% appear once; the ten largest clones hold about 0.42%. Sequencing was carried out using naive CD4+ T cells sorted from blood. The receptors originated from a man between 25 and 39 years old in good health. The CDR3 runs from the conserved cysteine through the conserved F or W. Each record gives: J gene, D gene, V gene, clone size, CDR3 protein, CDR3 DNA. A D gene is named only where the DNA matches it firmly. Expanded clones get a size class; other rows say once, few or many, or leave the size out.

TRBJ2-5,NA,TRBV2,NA,CASSSLTGMETQYF,TGTGCCAGCAGTTCATTAACAGGGATGGAGACCCAGTACTTC
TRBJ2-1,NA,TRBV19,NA,CASSIRAVSYNEQFF,TGTGCCAGTAGTATTAGGGCAGTGAGCTACAATGAGCAGTTCTTC
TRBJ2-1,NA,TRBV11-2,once,CASSVREKDEQFF,TGTGCCAGCAGCGTTCGGGAGAAGGATGAGCAGTTCTTC
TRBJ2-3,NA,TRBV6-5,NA,CASSPTRLGTDTQYF,TGTGCCAGCAGTCCGACTCGCCTCGGCACAGATACGCAGTATTTT
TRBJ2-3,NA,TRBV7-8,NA,CASSSGPSNTQYF,TGTGCCAGCAGCTCGGGACCCTCGAACACGCAGTATTTT
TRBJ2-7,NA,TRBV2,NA,CASSRDSITYEQYF,TGTGCCAGCAGCCGGGACTCCATTACCTACGAGCAGTACTTC
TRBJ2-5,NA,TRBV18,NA,CASSQLQETQYF,TGTGCCAGCTCACAACTCCAAGAGACCCAGTACTTC
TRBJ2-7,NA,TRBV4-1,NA,CASSQEWSSAQQYF,TGCGCCAGCAGCCAAGAGTGGTCTAGCGCCCAGCAGTACTTC
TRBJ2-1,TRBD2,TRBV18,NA,CASSLSGLADYNEQFF,TGTGCCAGCTCACTTTCGGGACTAGCGGATTACAATGAGCAGTTCTTC
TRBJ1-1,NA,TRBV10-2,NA,CASSESGGYTEAFF,TGCGCCAGCAGTGAGTCTGGGGGATACACTGAAGCTTTCTTT
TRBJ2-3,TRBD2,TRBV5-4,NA,CASSLELAGDDTQYF,TGTGCCAGCAGCTTGGAACTAGCGGGAGACGATACGCAGTATTTT
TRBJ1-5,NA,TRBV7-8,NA,CASSLSLGSSNQPQHF,TGTGCCAGCAGCTTATCACTAGGCTCCAGCAATCAGCCCCAGCATTTT
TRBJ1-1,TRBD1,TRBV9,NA,CASRLRDRGLWNTEAFF,TGTGCCAGCAGACTACGGGACAGGGGGCTGTGGAACACTGAAGCTTTCTTT
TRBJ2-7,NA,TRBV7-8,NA,CATGVGPYEQYF,TGTGCCACGGGGGTAGGGCCCTACGAGCAGTACTTC
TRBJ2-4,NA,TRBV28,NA,CAKPLIWVMTKNIQYF,TGTGCCAAACCCTTAATTTGGGTGATGACCAAAAACATTCAGTACTTC
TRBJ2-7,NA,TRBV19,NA,CASRVVGGSYEQYF,TGTGCCAGTCGCGTTGTCGGGGGATCCTACGAGCAGTACTTC
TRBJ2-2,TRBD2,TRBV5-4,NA,CASSPTSVVYTGELFF,TGTGCCAGCAGTCCAACTAGCGTCGTATACACCGGGGAGCTGTTTTTT
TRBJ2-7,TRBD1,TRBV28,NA,CASNNPGTEAYEQYF,TGTGCCAGCAATAACCCCGGGACAGAAGCCTACGAGCAGTACTTC
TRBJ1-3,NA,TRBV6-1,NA,CASSWSSGNTIYF,TGTGCCAGCAGCTGGAGCTCTGGAAACACCATATATTTT
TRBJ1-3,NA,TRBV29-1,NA,CSVEGTGNTIYF,TGCAGCGTTGAGGGGACGGGAAACACCATATATTTT
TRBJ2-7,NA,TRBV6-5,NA,CASTKGRYAYEQYF,TGTGCCAGCACCAAGGGCCGTTACGCCTACGAGCAGTACTTC
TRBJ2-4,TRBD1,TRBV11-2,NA,CASRTGTGGGNIQYF,TGTGCCAGCAGGACCGGGACAGGGGGTGGAAACATTCAGTACTTC
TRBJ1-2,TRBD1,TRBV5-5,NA,CASSLGQGTYGYTF,TGTGCCAGCAGCTTGGGACAGGGAACCTATGGCTACACCTTC
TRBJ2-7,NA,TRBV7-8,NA,CASSLARGAQQLYEQYF,TGTGCCAGCAGCTTAGCGCGAGGGGCACAGCAACTCTACGAGCAGTACTTC
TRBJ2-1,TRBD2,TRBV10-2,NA,CASSVTSAEQFF,TGCGCCAGCAGTGTTACTAGCGCTGAGCAGTTCTTC
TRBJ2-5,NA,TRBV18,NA,CASSPNTETQYF,TGTGCCAGCTCACCAAATACAGAGACCCAGTACTTC
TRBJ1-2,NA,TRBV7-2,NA,CASSLEQPDSGYGYTF,TGTGCCAGCAGCTTAGAACAACCCGACTCGGGGTATGGCTACACCTTC
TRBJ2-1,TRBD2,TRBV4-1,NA,CASSKTSGANEQFF,TGCGCCAGCAGTAAAACTAGCGGGGCCAATGAGCAGTTCTTC
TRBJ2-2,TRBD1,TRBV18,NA,CASSPPAFGQVLFGELFF,TGTGCCAGCTCACCACCGGCCTTCGGACAGGTCCTTTTCGGGGAGCTGTTTTTT
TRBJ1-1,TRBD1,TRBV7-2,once,CASRKTGQATEAFF,TGTGCCAGCAGGAAAACAGGACAGGCTACTGAAGCTTTCTTT
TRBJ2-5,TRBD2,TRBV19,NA,CASSMGPSGYETQYF,TGTGCCAGTAGTATGGGGCCTAGCGGCTACGAGACCCAGTACTTC
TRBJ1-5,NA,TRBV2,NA,CASSDYGGNQPQHF,TGTGCCAGCAGTGATTACGGCGGGAATCAGCCCCAGCATTTT
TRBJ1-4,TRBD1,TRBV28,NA,CASRVTGSNEKLFF,TGTGCCAGCAGAGTGACAGGGTCGAATGAAAAACTGTTTTTT
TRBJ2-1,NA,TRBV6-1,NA,CASSGRTDLRDEQFF,TGTGCCAGCAGTGGGAGGACGGACCTCCGGGATGAGCAGTTCTTC
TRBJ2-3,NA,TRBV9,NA,CASSVDPRHTDTQYF,TGTGCCAGCAGCGTAGACCCGAGACATACAGATACGCAGTATTTT
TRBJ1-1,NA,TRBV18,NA,CASSRDRSTEAFF,TGTGCCAGCTCACGCGACAGGAGCACTGAAGCTTTTTTT
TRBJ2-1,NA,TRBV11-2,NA,CASSFDRYNEQFF,TGTGCCAGCAGTTTTGACCGCTACAATGAGCAGTTCTTC
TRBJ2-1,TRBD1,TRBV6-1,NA,CASRTAGGYNEQFF,TGTGCCAGCAGGACCGCAGGGGGCTACAATGAGCAGTTCTTC
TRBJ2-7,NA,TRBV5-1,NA,CASSSSGLSYEQYF,TGCGCCAGCAGCTCGTCAGGTCTCTCCTACGAGCAGTACTTC
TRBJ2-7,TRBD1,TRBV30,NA,CAWDKDRGVYEQYF,TGTGCCTGGGATAAGGACAGGGGGGTATACGAGCAGTACTTC
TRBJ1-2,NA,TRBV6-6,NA,CASSYSREPYTF,TGTGCCAGCAGTTACTCCCGGGAGCCCTACACCTTC
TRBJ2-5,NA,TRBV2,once,CASSPWTPEETQYF,TGTGCCAGCAGTCCCTGGACACCCGAAGAGACCCAGTACTTC
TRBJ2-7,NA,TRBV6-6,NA,CASSSGPREQYF,TGTGCCAGCAGTTCGGGACCCCGCGAGCAGTACTTC
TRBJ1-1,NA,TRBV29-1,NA,CSATTQGRSKNTEAFF,TGCAGCGCCACAACCCAGGGCAGAAGCAAGAACACTGAAGCTTTCTTT
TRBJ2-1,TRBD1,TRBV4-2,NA,CASSHGGQGVSNEQFF,TGTGCCAGCAGCCACGGAGGACAGGGGGTTTCCAATGAGCAGTTCTTC
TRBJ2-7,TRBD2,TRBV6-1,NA,CASSARDYPLEQYF,TGTGCCAGCAGTGCCCGGGACTACCCCCTTGAGCAGTACTTC
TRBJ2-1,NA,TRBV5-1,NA,CASSPSRGPPYNEQFF,TGCGCCAGCAGCCCCTCCCGAGGGCCGCCCTACAATGAGCAGTTCTTC
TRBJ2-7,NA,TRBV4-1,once,CASSQVNSEPSYEQYF,TGCGCCAGCAGCCAAGTCAATTCGGAGCCCTCCTACGAGCAGTACTTC
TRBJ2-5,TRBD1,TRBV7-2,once,CASSKGQGWETQYF,TGTGCCAGCAGCAAAGGACAGGGGTGGGAGACCCAGTACTTC
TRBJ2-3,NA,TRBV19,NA,CASSSRALDTQYF,TGTGCCAGTAGCTCGCGGGCTTTAGATACGCAGTATTTT
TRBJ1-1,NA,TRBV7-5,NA,CARSLGIGTEKNTEAFF,TGTGCCAGAAGCTTAGGGATCGGGACAGAAAAGAACACTGAAGCTTTCTTT
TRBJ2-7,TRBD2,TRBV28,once,CASSSPSGRGGSYEQYF,TGTGCCAGCAGTTCCCCTAGCGGGAGAGGTGGGTCCTACGAGCAGTACTTC
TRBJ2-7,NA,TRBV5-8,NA,CASSRDSSSYEQYF,TGTGCCAGCAGCCGGGACTCGAGCTCCTACGAGCAGTACTTC
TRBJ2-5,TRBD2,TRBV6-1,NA,CASSEGLAEETQYF,TGTGCCAGCAGTGAAGGTCTAGCGGAAGAGACCCAGTACTTC